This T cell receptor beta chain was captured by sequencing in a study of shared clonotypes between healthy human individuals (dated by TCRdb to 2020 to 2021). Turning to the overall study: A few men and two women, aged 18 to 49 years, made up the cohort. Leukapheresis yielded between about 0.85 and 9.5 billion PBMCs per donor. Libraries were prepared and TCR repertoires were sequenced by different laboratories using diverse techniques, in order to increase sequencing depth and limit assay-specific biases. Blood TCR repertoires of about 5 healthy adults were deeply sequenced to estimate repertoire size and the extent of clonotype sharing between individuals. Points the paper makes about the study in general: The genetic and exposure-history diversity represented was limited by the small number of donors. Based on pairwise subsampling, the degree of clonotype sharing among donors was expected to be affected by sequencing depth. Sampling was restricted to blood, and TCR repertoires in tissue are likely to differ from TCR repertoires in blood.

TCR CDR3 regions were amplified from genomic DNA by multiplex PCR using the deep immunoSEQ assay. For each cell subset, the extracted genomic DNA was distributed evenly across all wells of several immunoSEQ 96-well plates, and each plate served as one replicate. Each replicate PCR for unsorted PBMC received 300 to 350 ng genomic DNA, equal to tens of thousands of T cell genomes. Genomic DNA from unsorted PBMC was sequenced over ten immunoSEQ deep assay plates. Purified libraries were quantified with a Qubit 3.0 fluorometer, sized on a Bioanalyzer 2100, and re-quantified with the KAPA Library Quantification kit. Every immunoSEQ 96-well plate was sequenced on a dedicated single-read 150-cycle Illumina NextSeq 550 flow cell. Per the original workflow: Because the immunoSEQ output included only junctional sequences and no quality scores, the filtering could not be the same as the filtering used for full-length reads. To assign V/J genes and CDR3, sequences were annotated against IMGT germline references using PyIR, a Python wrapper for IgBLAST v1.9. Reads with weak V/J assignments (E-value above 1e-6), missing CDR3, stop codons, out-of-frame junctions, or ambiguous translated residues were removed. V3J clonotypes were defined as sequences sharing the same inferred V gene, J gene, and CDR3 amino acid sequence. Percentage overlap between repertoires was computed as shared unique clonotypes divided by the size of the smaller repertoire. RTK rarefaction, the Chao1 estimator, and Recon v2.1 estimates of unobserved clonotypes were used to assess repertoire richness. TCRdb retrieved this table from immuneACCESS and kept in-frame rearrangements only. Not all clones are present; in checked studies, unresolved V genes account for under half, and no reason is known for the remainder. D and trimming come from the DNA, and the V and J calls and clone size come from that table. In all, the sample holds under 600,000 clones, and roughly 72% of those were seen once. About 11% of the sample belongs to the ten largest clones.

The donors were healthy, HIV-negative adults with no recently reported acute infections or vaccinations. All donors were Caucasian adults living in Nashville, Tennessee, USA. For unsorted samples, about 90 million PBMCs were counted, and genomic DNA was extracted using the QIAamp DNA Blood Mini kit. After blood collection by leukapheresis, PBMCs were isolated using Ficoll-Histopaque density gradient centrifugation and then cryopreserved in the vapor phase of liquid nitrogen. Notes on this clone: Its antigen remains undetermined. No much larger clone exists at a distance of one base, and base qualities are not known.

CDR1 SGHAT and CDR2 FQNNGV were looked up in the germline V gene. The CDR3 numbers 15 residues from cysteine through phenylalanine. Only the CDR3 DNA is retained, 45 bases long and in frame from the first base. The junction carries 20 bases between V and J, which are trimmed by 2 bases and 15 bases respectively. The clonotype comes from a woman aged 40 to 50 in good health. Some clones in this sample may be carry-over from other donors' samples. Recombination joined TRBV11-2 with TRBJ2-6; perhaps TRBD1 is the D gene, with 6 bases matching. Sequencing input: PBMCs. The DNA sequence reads TGTGCCAGCAGCTTAAGCCATGGACAGTCCAAGGACCTGACTTTC. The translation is CASSLSHGQSKDLTF. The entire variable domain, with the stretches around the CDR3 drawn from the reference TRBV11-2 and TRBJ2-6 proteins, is EAGVAQSPRYKIIEKRQSVAFWCNPISGHATLYWYQQILGQGPKLLIQFQNNGVVDDSQLPKDRFSAERLKGVDSTLKIQPAKLEDSAVYLCASSLSHGQSKDLTFGAGSRLTVL.